Below, 17 T cell receptor beta chains from the same sample are listed, as sequenced in a study of shared clonotypes between healthy human individuals. Sequencing was performed with immunoSEQ multiplex PCR; in TCRdb, only in-frame clones are kept and a portion is missing. The sample records approximately 720,000 clones, just over 90% being singletons. Naive CD8 populations comprised CD45RO-negative cells positively selected for CCR7, excluding terminally differentiated effector memory CD45RA+ cells. Sequences were obtained from naive CD8+ T cells sorted from blood. The receptor source for this set is a man aged 25 to 40 in good health.

V and J are TRBV25-1 and TRBJ2-3, with D perhaps matching TRBD1 or TRBD2 (6 bases each). The CDR3 length is 15 residues. Trimming removed 6 bases from V and 1 base from J, with 14 bases in between. Germline loops: CDR1 MGHDK, CDR2 SYGVNS. CDR3 residues: CASRGASARTDTQYF. As DNA, the CDR3 is TGTGCCAGCAGGGGGGCTAGCGCCCGCACAGATACGCAGTATTTT.

This chain's CDR3 is CAISESRTGTYEQYF. The DNA for the CDR3 is TGTGCCATCAGTGAGTCCCGGACAGGCACCTACGAGCAGTACTTC. The V and J genes are TRBV10-3 and TRBJ2-7; 7 bases line up with TRBD1. Germline trimming cut 0 bases from V and 2 bases from J; bases unmatched to any gene: 4. CDR3 length: 15 residues. The germline V gene encodes CDR1 ENHRY and CDR2 SYGVKD.

V gene TRBV7-9 combines with J gene TRBJ2-7, with 7 bases lining up with TRBD2. The CDR3 is made up of 14 amino acids. CDR1 is SEHNR, CDR2 FQNEAQ, per germline (reference sequence). Unmatched junction bases numbered 2, after V lost 3 bases and J lost 0 bases. Here the CDR3 DNA reads TGTGCCAGCAGCTTGACTAGCAGCTCCTACGAGCAGTACTTC. Translating gives CASSLTSSSYEQYF.

V gene TRBV2 combines with J gene TRBJ2-7; 8 bases map to TRBD1. The CDR3 length is 14 residues. V lost 4 bases, J lost 2 bases, and 4 bases stayed unmatched. Germline CDR1 reads SNHLY; CDR2 reads FYNNEI. The CDR3 protein is CASSGTGRAYEQYF. The CDR3 DNA sequence: TGTGCCAGCAGTGGGACAGGGCGGGCCTACGAGCAGTACTTC. Variable domain in full (rest from reference TRBV2 and TRBJ2-7): EPEVTQTPSHQVTQMGQEVILRCVPISNHLYFYWYRQILGQKVEFLVSFYNNEISEKSEIFDDQFSVERPDGSNFTLKIRSTKLEDSAMYFCASSGTGRAYEQYFGPGTRLTVT.

The V gene is TRBV7-9, the J gene TRBJ2-7; no clear D gene. Trimming shortened V by 3 bases and J by 3 bases, and 6 bases separated the two germline ends. The germline V gene has CDR1 SEHNR and CDR2 FQNEAQ (reference sequence). CDR3 length: 12 amino acids. CDR3 loop: CASSFPGYEQYF. The CDR3 bases are TGTGCCAGCAGCTTTCCAGGCTACGAGCAGTACTTC.

The chain joins TRBV29-1 to TRBJ2-3, with D maybe TRBD1 (5 bases). The CDR3 is 16 residues long. The V end was cut by 0 bases, the J end by 1 base, with 14 bases between. CDR1 is SQVTM and CDR2 is ANQGSEA in the germline V gene. This chain's CDR3 is CSVEEVAGWGTDTQYF. The CDR3 DNA sequence: TGCAGCGTTGAAGAGGTGGCAGGGTGGGGCACAGATACGCAGTATTTT.

V gene TRBV29-1 combines with J gene TRBJ2-5; TRBD2 agrees at 7 bases. The end of the DNA aligns better with TRBJ2-7, so the J call may be wrong. Germline V gives CDR1 SQVTM, CDR2 ANQGSEA. There are 11 residues in the CDR3. The CDR3 DNA reads as TGCAGCGCCTCCCCGGGGGGCGAGCAGTACTTC. Its protein product is CSASPGGEQYF.

This rearrangement joins TRBV5-4 to TRBJ1-1; D remains ambiguous. CDR3 length equals 13 residues. Deletions cut 6 bases from V and 7 bases from J, with 16 bases between. The germline gives CDR1 SGHNT, CDR2 YYREEE (reference sequence). In nucleotides, the CDR3 is TGTGCCAGCATCCCAAGTAACGGGGATGAAGCTTTCTTT. It yields the protein CASIPSNGDEAFF.

The V call is TRBV5-8, the J call TRBJ2-5; D may be TRBD2 (5 bases). V dropped 4 bases and J dropped 3 bases, with 16 bases sitting between them. This CDR3 comprises 15 residues. Germline V gene lookup returns CDR1 SGHTS and CDR2 YDEGEE. The CDR3 nucleotides are TGTGCCAGCAGCCCGGAGGCCACGGGTAAAGAGACCCAGTACTTC. Amino acids: CASSPEATGKETQYF.

Remarks on this clone: Distinct nucleotide sequences in the sample also encode this CDR3. The rearrangement joins TRBV7-9 to TRBJ2-1, with D possibly called TRBD1 or TRBD2 (5 bases each). In germline, CDR1 is SEHNR, CDR2 FQNEAQ (reference sequence). The CDR3 spans 12 residues. Trimming removed 3 bases from V and 7 bases from J, with 7 bases in between. CDR3 DNA: TGTGCCAGCAGCTTGTGGGGGAATGAGCAGTTCTTC. As protein: CASSLWGNEQFF. Full variable domain (missing parts from reference TRBV7-9 and TRBJ2-1): DTGVSQNPRHKITKRGQNVTFRCDPISEHNRLYWYRQTLGQGPEFLTYFQNEAQLEKSRLLSDRFSAERPKGSFSTLEIQRTEQGDSAMYLCASSLWGNEQFFGPGTRLTVL.

Of note for this clone: Other DNA sequences in the sample encode the same CDR3. This chain uses TRBV11-2 with TRBJ2-7; TRBD2 agrees at 10 bases. Germline CDR1 and CDR2: SGHAT and FQNNGV. The J segment lost 4 bases and the V segment lost 1 base, leaving 4 bases of the junction unmatched. The CDR3 runs to 15 residues. The CDR3 spells CASSLGTSGPYEQYF. In DNA form, the CDR3 reads TGTGCCAGCAGCTTAGGGACTAGCGGACCGTACGAGCAGTACTTC.

V gene TRBV11-3 combines with J gene TRBJ2-1; 13 positions match TRBD2. Germline V gives CDR1 SGHNT, CDR2 YENEEA. J gave up 6 bases and V 4 bases, and 9 bases lay outside the gene matches. The CDR3 sequence is 17 residues long. The DNA of the CDR3 is TGTGCCAGCAGCTCAACCGGACTAGCGGGAGAAGGCAATGAGCAGTTCTTC. It translates to CASSSTGLAGEGNEQFF.

The rearrangement uses TRBV5-6 and TRBJ2-1, with 10 bases that match TRBD1. This CDR3 region has 15 residues. Germline CDR1 reads SGHDT; CDR2 reads YYEEEE. V lost 0 bases and J lost 7; bases outside the gene matches: 4. The chain's CDR3 is CASSLGQGAGNEQFF. The CDR3, as DNA: TGTGCCAGCAGCTTGGGACAGGGGGCGGGTAATGAGCAGTTCTTC.

This clone was recorded once. CDR3 region: CASSQSIPGRIYEQYF. The CDR3 region has the DNA TGCGCCAGCAGTCAATCCATACCAGGACGAATCTACGAGCAGTACTTC. The chain uses TRBV23-1 and TRBJ2-7; D uncertain. TRBV23-1 qualifies as an ORF whose function is uncertain. Trimming removed 0 bases from V and 3 bases from J, with 15 bases in between. The CDR3 has 16 amino acids.

The CDR3 is CASSPILSAEQYF. CDR3 DNA: TGTGCCAGCAGCCCCATTTTGTCGGCCGAGCAGTACTTC. The chain uses TRBV9 and TRBJ2-7, with D hard to call. Trimming left V 4 bases short and J 6 bases short, with 14 bases between. Germline lookup yields CDR1 SGDLS and CDR2 YYNGEE. CDR3 size: 13 residues.

This sequence joins TRBV27 and TRBJ2-7; D gene uncertain. CDR3 size: 14 residues. Germline CDR1 is MNHEY and CDR2 is SMNVEV (reference sequence). The ends were cut back, 3 bases at V and 0 bases at J, with 9 bases in the middle. CDR3: CASSFADPSYEQYF. The CDR3 DNA follows: TGTGCCAGCAGTTTCGCGGACCCCTCCTACGAGCAGTACTTC.

This clone showed up just once. The chain combines TRBV5-1 with TRBJ2-7; D perhaps matches TRBD1 (6 bases). Trimming cost V 0 bases and J 5 bases, with 12 bases left between them. This CDR3 comprises 14 residues. Germline V gives CDR1 SGHRS, CDR2 YFSETQ. CDR3 sequence reads: CASSLDRATNEQYF. Written as DNA, the CDR3 is TGCGCCAGCAGCTTGGACAGGGCGACGAACGAGCAGTACTTC.